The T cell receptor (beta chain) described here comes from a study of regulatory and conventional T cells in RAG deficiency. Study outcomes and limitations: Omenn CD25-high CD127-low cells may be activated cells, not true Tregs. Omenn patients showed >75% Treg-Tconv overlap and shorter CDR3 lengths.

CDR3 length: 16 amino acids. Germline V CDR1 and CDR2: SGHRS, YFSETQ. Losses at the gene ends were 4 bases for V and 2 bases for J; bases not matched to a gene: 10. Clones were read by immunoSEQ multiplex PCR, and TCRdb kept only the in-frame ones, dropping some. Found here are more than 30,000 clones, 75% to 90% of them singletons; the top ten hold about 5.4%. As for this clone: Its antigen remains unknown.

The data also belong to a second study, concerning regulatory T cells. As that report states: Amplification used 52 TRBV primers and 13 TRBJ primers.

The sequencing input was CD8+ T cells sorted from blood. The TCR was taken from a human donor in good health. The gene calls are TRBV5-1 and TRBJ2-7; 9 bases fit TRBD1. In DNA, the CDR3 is TGCGCCAGCAGCGTCTTGGACAGGGGTTTTCCCTACGAGCAGTACTTC. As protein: CASSVLDRGFPYEQYF.